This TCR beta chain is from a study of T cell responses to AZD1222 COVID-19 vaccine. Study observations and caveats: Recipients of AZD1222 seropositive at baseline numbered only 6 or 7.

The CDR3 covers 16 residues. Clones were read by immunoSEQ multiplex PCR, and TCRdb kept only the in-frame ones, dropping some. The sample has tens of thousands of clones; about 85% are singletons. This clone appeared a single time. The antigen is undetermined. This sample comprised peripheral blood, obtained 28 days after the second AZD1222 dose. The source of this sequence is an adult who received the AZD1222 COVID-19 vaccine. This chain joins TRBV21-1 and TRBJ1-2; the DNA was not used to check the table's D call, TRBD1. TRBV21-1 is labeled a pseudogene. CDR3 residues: CASRGSTGMFYYGYTF. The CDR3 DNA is TGTGCCAGCAGGGGCTCGACAGGGATGTTTTACTATGGCTACACCTTC.